This TCR beta chain was identified in a study of T cells in localized non-small cell lung cancer. The study, taken as a whole, reports: Because only a single region of the tumor was sequenced, heterogeneity remains possible. Patients showing higher blood T cell density tended to see longer overall survival. Among the top 100 tumor clones, a median around 62 appeared in adjacent lung.

The repertoire was sequenced with immunoSEQ multiplex PCR; TCRdb's copy has only in-frame clones and lacks some. The table has about 3,000 clones, around a quarter seen once. Points on this clone: Its specificity is unknown.

Germline CDR1 and CDR2: LNHDA and SQIVND (reference sequence). The CDR3 is made up of 12 amino acids. Losses at the gene ends were 6 bases for V and 11 bases for J; bases not matched to a gene: 6. This specimen was lung tumor tissue, taken before any cancer treatment. This TCR was sampled from a female donor of 60 years or more with stage I lung adenocarcinoma. The chain has TRBV19 and TRBJ1-5, with TRBD1 identical over 8 bases. Here the CDR3 reads CASRGQALTQHF. The CDR3 nucleotides read TGTGCCAGTAGGGGACAGGCGCTGACCCAGCATTTT.